This entry features one TCR beta chain sequence. This clone was found once. Which antigen it targets is not known. No base quality values were provided; no much bigger clone lies one nucleotide off. This record belongs to a study of blood T cell repertoires in COVID-19 (dated by TCRdb to the early 2020s). Background on the whole study: Collaborator samples came from the United States, Italy and Spain and covered acute and convalescent phases of COVID-19. The material from the prospective study consisted of cDNA or gDNA derived from T cells, B-cell-depleted T cells, or PBMCs. Subjects who had been exposed to COVID-19, were actively infected with it, or had recovered from it provided the deeply sampled blood TCRbeta repertoires that made up the dataset. A freely available public database, intended as a resource for researchers studying the immune response to SARS-CoV-2, is where the repertoires were released. Samples came from the ongoing ImmuneRACE study (first 160 participants) plus 1,254 subjects from 6 global collaborators. A de-identified subject ID, COVID-19 status, age in years and sex were almost always included in the sample metadata. HLA class I and class II types, where available, came from metadata supplied by the sample provider rather than from assay-based typing. Study-wide findings and limitations: The quantity of clinical and demographic metadata differed by source and by participant and was supplied without curation.

TCRbeta CDR3 regions were amplified from genomic DNA using the immunoSEQ Assay, a bias-controlled multiplex PCR. Turning to the authors' computational methods: Within the assay, amplification of reference gene primers was used to estimate how many nucleated cells each sample contained. To quantify the absolute abundance of each unique TCRbeta CDR3 rearrangement, sequence reads were collapsed and filtered. For each sample, productive Simpson clonality was calculated by taking the square root of Simpson's diversity index across productive rearrangements. The clones in this table, taken by TCRdb from immuneACCESS, are in-frame only. Not every clone is retained; where verified, under half of the shortfall comes from an unresolved V gene, and the cause of the rest is unknown. That table gives V, J and clone size, and the DNA gave D and trimming. This sample holds around 87,000 clones; under 90% were observed only once. Clones ranked in the top ten supply around 1.5% of the sample.

For this chain, trimming is 3 bases at the V end and 7 bases at the J end, and the number of junction bases without a gene match is 11. From the cysteine through the phenylalanine, the CDR3 covers 16 amino acids. Only the CDR3 region is kept as DNA, spanning 48 bases read in frame from base 1. CDR1 and CDR2, per the germline V gene (reference sequence), are LNHNV and YYDKDF. Collaborating institutions collected whole blood in K2EDTA tubes following their own protocols. For TCRbeta analysis, collaborators shipped samples in one of three forms: frozen whole blood, isolated PBMCs, or DNA extracted from either of those sample types.

Sequencing was done on a sample of peripheral blood. The V and J segments used are TRBV15 and TRBJ2-4; 8 junctional bases match TRBD2. This sequence originates from a human donor with active COVID-19. The donor label of this sample is uncertain. For the CDR3, the sequence is CATSSPFSGGGNIQYF. In nucleotides, the sequence is TGTGCCACCAGCAGCCCCTTCAGCGGGGGCGGGAACATTCAGTACTTC.